This paragraph reports one TCR beta chain. Its antigen remains unidentified. This sample stems from a study of T-cell reconstitution after alpha-beta-depleted transplantation in children. Researchers prepared the TCRbeta library using unique molecular identifiers, the study reports. TCRdb ran MiXCR on the PCR reads and lists one entry per CDR3 protein. The sample contains 550,000 to 600,000 distinct CDR3 sequences, approximately 22% of which appear only once. CDR1 and CDR2 (germline): SGHTA, FQGNSA. Trimming took 2 bases from V and 4 from J; bases not matched to a gene: 5. CDR3 length: 15 residues. The study, taken as a whole, reports: T cells produced anew were the main source of T-cell counts and diversity one year after transplant. Several patients had high TCRbeta diversity at day 60; it came from surviving recipient T cells and thymic progenitors. After transplant, at about two months, alpha-beta T cells were reportedly derived from several hundred expanded graft clones.

This clonotype originated in a boy under two years old who had a stem cell transplant for acute myeloid leukemia, so the T cells may come from the graft donor. The rearrangement uses TRBV7-2 and TRBJ1-2; 9 bases map to TRBD1. Sequenced here: PBMCs, mostly from graft donor cells, sampled 360 days after TCRalphabeta/CD19-depleted stem cell transplant. The CDR3 protein is CASSLRGTGSYGYTF. Here the CDR3 DNA reads TGTGCCAGCAGCTTAAGAGGGACAGGGAGCTATGGCTACACCTTC.